Only one count was recorded for the clone carrying this T cell receptor (beta chain). Its antigen is not identified. This entry is derived from a study of OX40 agonist ivuxolimab in advanced cancers. The CDR3 is 13 amino acids. The V gene lost 0 bases and the J gene lost 7 bases, with 10 bases spanning the gap. The germline V gene encodes CDR1 SGDLS and CDR2 YYNGEE. The repertoire was sequenced with immunoSEQ multiplex PCR; TCRdb's copy has only in-frame clones and lacks some. Among tens of thousands of clones listed, about nine tenths were seen once. Findings of the study overall: Clonal expansion was among the lowest in partial responders at 0.1-3.0 mg/kg, especially CD8+.

The sequence was obtained from an adult with an advanced solid tumor such as melanoma, head and neck, liver or kidney cancer. Sample: CD4+ or CD8+ T cells sorted from blood, taken in a trial of the OX40 agonist ivuxolimab. The rearrangement joins TRBV9 to TRBJ1-2; D uncertain. CDR3 sequence reads: CASSVGEGSGYTF. The CDR3 DNA follows: TGTGCCAGCAGCGTAGGGGAAGGGTCTGGCTACACCTTC.